This TCR beta chain emerged from a study of T cell responses to AZD1222 COVID-19 vaccine. Study-level results: With two AZD1222 doses given, Spike-specific TCR breadth and depth both rose.

The protocol was immunoSEQ multiplex PCR, while the TCRdb copy is restricted to in-frame clones and leaves out a portion. The profile shows about 150,000 clones, about 87% of them singletons. The V gene's germline CDR1 is SGDLS and CDR2 YYNGEE. V was cut by 0 bases and J by 1 base, with 14 bases left in between. This CDR3 is 18 amino acids long. Note on this clone: The antigen remains undetermined.

Material: peripheral blood, obtained on day 0 of AZD1222 vaccination. The chain has TRBV9 and TRBJ2-6; D gene ambiguous. This TCR came from an adult in good health. The chain's CDR3 is CASSVDPSYSSGANVLTF. CDR3 sequence (DNA): TGTGCCAGCAGCGTAGATCCGAGCTACTCTTCTGGGGCCAACGTCCTGACTTTC.